These T cell receptor beta chains were read from a single sample in a study of identifying expanded T cells in peripheral blood. TCRdb's table, derived via immunoSEQ multiplex PCR, lists solely in-frame clones and lacks some. Of more than 85,000 clones listed, about nine tenths are singletons. Sequencing was performed on blood. All receptors come from a person aged 18-69 years in good health. The CDR3 runs from the conserved cysteine through the conserved F or W. D genes are given only for firm matches. Size is stated for part of the rows, as once, few or many counts, or as a class when the clone is expanded.

v_gene: TRBV7-2
abundance: .
d_gene: .
j_gene: TRBJ2-5
CDR3aa: CASSTPMGETQYF
CDR3nt: TGTGCCAGCTCGACCCCGATGGGGGAGACCCAGTACTTC

v_gene: TRBV9
abundance: .
d_gene: TRBD1
j_gene: TRBJ1-2
CDR3aa: CASSYSGQGAGGYTF
CDR3nt: TGTGCCAGCAGCTACTCGGGACAGGGGGCGGGTGGCTACACCTTC

v_gene: TRBV5-6
abundance: .
d_gene: TRBD1
j_gene: TRBJ1-2
CDR3aa: CASKSGGNYGYTF
CDR3nt: TGTGCCAGCAAATCAGGGGGTAACTATGGCTACACCTTC

v_gene: TRBV19
abundance: .
d_gene: .
j_gene: TRBJ1-1
CDR3aa: CASSIDGRALYTEAFF
CDR3nt: TGTGCCAGTAGTATAGACGGTAGGGCGCTCTACACTGAAGCTTTCTTT

v_gene: TRBV14
abundance: few
d_gene: .
j_gene: TRBJ1-2
CDR3aa: CASSQDVRSYGYTF
CDR3nt: TGTGCCAGCAGCCAAGATGTACGATCCTATGGCTACACCTTC

v_gene: TRBV5-1
abundance: .
d_gene: TRBD1
j_gene: TRBJ1-3
CDR3aa: CASSYSGTGLGSSGNTIYF
CDR3nt: TGCGCCAGCAGCTATTCCGGGACAGGGCTCGGTTCCTCTGGAAACACCATATATTTT

v_gene: TRBV9
abundance: .
d_gene: .
j_gene: TRBJ2-3
CDR3aa: CASSVAPTRGTDTQYF
CDR3nt: TGTGCCAGCAGCGTAGCCCCCACTAGGGGCACAGATACGCAGTATTTT

v_gene: TRBV10-3
abundance: .
d_gene: .
j_gene: TRBJ2-7
CDR3aa: CAISDTSYEQYF
CDR3nt: TGTGCCATCAGTGATACCTCCTACGAGCAGTACTTC

v_gene: TRBV28
abundance: .
d_gene: TRBD2
j_gene: TRBJ2-7
CDR3aa: CASSPGRGLEQYF
CDR3nt: TGTGCCAGCAGCCCTGGGAGGGGCCTAGAGCAGTACTTC

v_gene: TRBV5-1
abundance: .
d_gene: .
j_gene: TRBJ1-4
CDR3aa: CASSLGLQNEKLFF
CDR3nt: TGCGCCAGCAGCTTAGGTCTTCAAAATGAAAAACTGTTTTTT

v_gene: TRBV5-4
abundance: once
d_gene: .
j_gene: TRBJ2-7
CDR3aa: CASSWGVGDEQYF
CDR3nt: TGTGCCAGCAGCTGGGGAGTTGGCGACGAGCAGTACTTC

v_gene: TRBV9
abundance: .
d_gene: .
j_gene: TRBJ2-5
CDR3aa: CASSARPEYQETQYF
CDR3nt: TGTGCCAGCAGCGCACGCCCCGAGTACCAAGAGACCCAGTACTTC

v_gene: TRBV7-9
abundance: .
d_gene: .
j_gene: TRBJ2-3
CDR3aa: CASSLGRNTQYF
CDR3nt: TGTGCCAGCAGCTTAGGCAGAAATACGCAGTATTTT

v_gene: TRBV28
abundance: once
d_gene: TRBD2
j_gene: TRBJ2-3
CDR3aa: CASSSPSGGAIDTQYF
CDR3nt: TGTGCCAGCAGTTCCCCTAGCGGGGGGGCAATAGATACGCAGTATTTT

v_gene: TRBV11-2
abundance: .
d_gene: TRBD1
j_gene: TRBJ2-7
CDR3aa: CASSQQGIPSYEQYF
CDR3nt: TGTGCCAGCAGCCAACAGGGGATACCATCCTACGAGCAGTACTTC

v_gene: TRBV7-6
abundance: .
d_gene: .
j_gene: TRBJ1-1
CDR3aa: CASSLTGDRDTEAFF
CDR3nt: TGTGCCAGCAGCTTAACCGGAGATCGGGACACTGAAGCTTTCTTT

v_gene: TRBV15
abundance: .
d_gene: .
j_gene: TRBJ2-7
CDR3aa: CATQIGGSSYEQYF
CDR3nt: TGTGCCACCCAAATTGGGGGTTCCTCCTACGAGCAGTACTTC

v_gene: TRBV10-3
abundance: once
d_gene: .
j_gene: TRBJ2-7
CDR3aa: CATSPRSGHTYEQYF
CDR3nt: TGTGCCACGTCGCCTCGGTCGGGACACACCTACGAGCAGTACTTC

v_gene: TRBV10-3
abundance: .
d_gene: TRBD2
j_gene: TRBJ2-3
CDR3aa: CAISETRTSGRVTDTQYF
CDR3nt: TGTGCCATCAGTGAGACCCGGACTAGCGGGAGGGTTACAGATACGCAGTATTTT

v_gene: TRBV4-2
abundance: .
d_gene: TRBD2
j_gene: TRBJ2-7
CDR3aa: CASSQDLAGLAGAYEQYF
CDR3nt: TGTGCCAGCAGCCAAGATCTGGCTGGACTAGCGGGTGCCTACGAGCAGTACTTC

v_gene: TRBV19
abundance: .
d_gene: .
j_gene: TRBJ2-2
CDR3aa: CASTETGELFF
CDR3nt: TGTGCCAGTACTGAGACCGGGGAGCTGTTTTTT

v_gene: TRBV6-1
abundance: .
d_gene: .
j_gene: TRBJ1-5
CDR3aa: CASTGRDYSNQPQHF
CDR3nt: TGTGCCAGCACCGGAAGGGATTATAGCAATCAGCCCCAGCATTTT

v_gene: TRBV2
abundance: .
d_gene: TRBD2
j_gene: TRBJ2-1
CDR3aa: CASRGLAGSLEQFF
CDR3nt: TGTGCCAGCAGGGGACTAGCGGGGTCTCTTGAGCAGTTCTTC

v_gene: TRBV15
abundance: .
d_gene: TRBD1
j_gene: TRBJ2-2
CDR3aa: CATSRDGTGNTGELFF
CDR3nt: TGTGCCACCAGCAGAGATGGGACAGGGAACACCGGGGAGCTGTTTTTT

v_gene: TRBV11-1
abundance: .
d_gene: TRBD2
j_gene: TRBJ2-1
CDR3aa: CASRSGGSIAYNEQFF
CDR3nt: TGTGCCAGCCGGTCGGGCGGGAGCATCGCCTACAATGAGCAGTTCTTC

v_gene: TRBV19
abundance: .
d_gene: .
j_gene: TRBJ2-2
CDR3aa: CASSIAGTGELFF
CDR3nt: TGTGCCAGTAGTATAGCAGGGACCGGGGAGCTGTTTTTT

v_gene: TRBV28
abundance: .
d_gene: .
j_gene: TRBJ2-7
CDR3aa: CASGDRSYEQYF
CDR3nt: TGTGCCAGCGGAGACAGATCCTACGAGCAGTACTTC

v_gene: TRBV27
abundance: .
d_gene: .
j_gene: TRBJ1-5
CDR3aa: CASGLGGNSNQPQHF
CDR3nt: TGTGCCAGCGGCTTAGGGGGAAATAGCAATCAGCCCCAGCATTTT

v_gene: TRBV6-1
abundance: .
d_gene: TRBD2
j_gene: TRBJ2-5
CDR3aa: CASSERGREGLRETQYF
CDR3nt: TGTGCCAGCAGTGAACGAGGGCGGGAGGGCCTCCGGGAGACCCAGTACTTC

v_gene: TRBV10-3
abundance: .
d_gene: .
j_gene: TRBJ2-1
CDR3aa: CAIRRGLYNEQFF
CDR3nt: TGTGCCATCAGGCGGGGGCTGTACAATGAGCAGTTCTTC

v_gene: TRBV4-3
abundance: .
d_gene: TRBD1
j_gene: TRBJ1-2
CDR3aa: CASSQDRVNYGYTF
CDR3nt: TGCGCCAGCAGCCAGGACAGGGTGAACTATGGCTACACCTTC

v_gene: TRBV19
abundance: few
d_gene: .
j_gene: TRBJ2-2
CDR3aa: CASSSTGNTGELFF
CDR3nt: TGTGCCAGTAGCTCTACAGGGAACACCGGGGAGCTGTTTTTT

v_gene: TRBV6-6
abundance: .
d_gene: .
j_gene: TRBJ1-2
CDR3aa: CASAYRDTNYGYTF
CDR3nt: TGTGCCAGCGCCTACAGGGATACTAACTATGGCTACACCTTC

v_gene: TRBV6-1
abundance: .
d_gene: TRBD1
j_gene: TRBJ1-2
CDR3aa: CASSEKGQGGLSGYGYTF
CDR3nt: TGTGCCAGCAGTGAAAAGGGCCAGGGGGGATTGAGTGGGTATGGCTACACCTTC

v_gene: TRBV7-2
abundance: .
d_gene: TRBD1
j_gene: TRBJ1-4
CDR3aa: CASSRTGANEKLFF
CDR3nt: TGTGCCAGCAGCCGGACAGGGGCTAATGAAAAACTGTTTTTT

v_gene: TRBV7-3
abundance: .
d_gene: .
j_gene: TRBJ1-1
CDR3aa: CASRAGKNTEAFF
CDR3nt: TGTGCCAGCAGGGCGGGGAAGAACACTGAAGCTTTCTTT

v_gene: TRBV7-2
abundance: .
d_gene: .
j_gene: TRBJ2-6
CDR3aa: CASSLGLDSGANVLTF
CDR3nt: TGTGCCAGCAGCTTAGGCTTGGACTCTGGGGCCAACGTCCTGACTTTC

v_gene: TRBV30
abundance: .
d_gene: TRBD1
j_gene: TRBJ2-7
CDR3aa: CAWRESGGNYEQYF
CDR3nt: TGTGCCTGGAGGGAATCAGGGGGAAACTACGAGCAGTACTTC

v_gene: TRBV7-2
abundance: once
d_gene: TRBD1
j_gene: TRBJ2-3
CDR3aa: CASSLIRQGMQYF
CDR3nt: TGTGCCAGCAGCTTAATCAGACAGGGTATGCAGTATTTT

v_gene: TRBV30
abundance: .
d_gene: TRBD1
j_gene: TRBJ1-6
CDR3aa: CAWSVPGGGNNSPLHF
CDR3nt: TGTGCCTGGAGTGTACCAGGGGGGGGAAATAATTCACCCCTCCACTTT

v_gene: TRBV5-1
abundance: .
d_gene: TRBD1
j_gene: TRBJ2-4
CDR3aa: CASSLVDRTLAKNIQYF
CDR3nt: TGCGCCAGCAGCTTGGTGGACAGGACGTTAGCCAAAAACATTCAGTACTTC

v_gene: TRBV29-1
abundance: .
d_gene: .
j_gene: TRBJ1-6
CDR3aa: CSVATGNSPLHF
CDR3nt: TGCAGCGTTGCTACTGGTAATTCACCCCTCCACTTT

v_gene: TRBV29-1
abundance: once
d_gene: .
j_gene: TRBJ2-3
CDR3aa: CSVGGGFVDTQYF
CDR3nt: TGCAGCGTTGGGGGCGGGTTCGTAGATACGCAGTATTTT

v_gene: TRBV10-3
abundance: .
d_gene: .
j_gene: TRBJ1-1
CDR3aa: CAIRANREDLKTEAFF
CDR3nt: TGTGCCATCAGAGCCAACAGGGAAGATTTAAAGACTGAAGCTTTCTTT

v_gene: TRBV10-3
abundance: once
d_gene: .
j_gene: TRBJ1-4
CDR3aa: CAISDGTGEKLFF
CDR3nt: TGTGCCATCAGTGATGGGACGGGTGAAAAACTGTTTTTT

v_gene: TRBV29-1
abundance: .
d_gene: .
j_gene: TRBJ2-5
CDR3aa: CSVVGGPGETQYF
CDR3nt: TGCAGCGTTGTTGGGGGGCCTGGAGAGACCCAGTACTTC

v_gene: TRBV11-1
abundance: .
d_gene: .
j_gene: TRBJ2-1
CDR3aa: CASSPRSSYNEQFF
CDR3nt: TGTGCCAGCAGCCCCCGGAGTTCCTACAATGAGCAGTTCTTC

v_gene: TRBV19
abundance: .
d_gene: .
j_gene: TRBJ2-1
CDR3aa: CASSTQGGTYNEQFF
CDR3nt: TGTGCCAGTAGTACACAGGGAGGGACCTACAATGAGCAGTTCTTC

v_gene: TRBV29-1
abundance: once
d_gene: .
j_gene: TRBJ2-7
CDR3aa: CSVYGPSYEQYF
CDR3nt: TGCAGCGTTTACGGTCCATCCTACGAGCAGTACTTC

v_gene: TRBV5-4
abundance: .
d_gene: .
j_gene: TRBJ2-5
CDR3aa: CASSGGTPFQETQYF
CDR3nt: TGTGCCAGCAGCGGCGGGACACCGTTCCAGGAGACCCAGTACTTC

v_gene: TRBV6-4
abundance: once
d_gene: .
j_gene: TRBJ2-1
CDR3aa: CASSSQGTNEQFF
CDR3nt: TGTGCCAGCAGTAGCCAGGGGACCAATGAGCAGTTCTTC

v_gene: TRBV7-8
abundance: once
d_gene: .
j_gene: TRBJ2-1
CDR3aa: CASSLFGQVDNEQFF
CDR3nt: TGTGCCAGCAGCTTATTCGGTCAGGTGGACAATGAGCAGTTCTTC

v_gene: TRBV6-6
abundance: .
d_gene: TRBD1
j_gene: TRBJ2-3
CDR3aa: CASSYVQGAYTQYF
CDR3nt: TGTGCCAGCAGTTACGTACAGGGGGCCTATACGCAGTATTTT

v_gene: TRBV2
abundance: .
d_gene: TRBD1
j_gene: TRBJ1-5
CDR3aa: CASSEDGQDQNQPQHF
CDR3nt: TGTGCCAGCAGTGAAGACGGACAGGACCAGAATCAGCCCCAGCATTTT

v_gene: TRBV7-2
abundance: few
d_gene: .
j_gene: TRBJ1-2
CDR3aa: CASSRTETNYGYTF
CDR3nt: TGTGCCAGCAGCAGGACAGAGACTAACTATGGCTACACCTTC

v_gene: TRBV7-3
abundance: .
d_gene: .
j_gene: TRBJ2-1
CDR3aa: CASSLTGGAGYNEQFF
CDR3nt: TGTGCCAGCAGCTTAACTGGGGGCGCGGGCTACAATGAGCAGTTCTTC

v_gene: TRBV5-1
abundance: .
d_gene: TRBD1
j_gene: TRBJ1-5
CDR3aa: CASSLQGTGQPQHF
CDR3nt: TGCGCCAGCAGCCTCCAGGGGACAGGGCAGCCCCAGCATTTT

v_gene: TRBV9
abundance: .
d_gene: .
j_gene: TRBJ2-2
CDR3aa: CASSVVSRELFF
CDR3nt: TGTGCCAGCAGCGTAGTGAGCCGGGAGCTGTTTTTT

v_gene: TRBV12-1
abundance: .
d_gene: .
j_gene: TRBJ2-5
CDR3aa: CASSPRDKFLETQYF
CDR3nt: TGTGCCAGCAGTCCACGGGACAAATTTTTGGAGACCCAGTACTTC

v_gene: TRBV5-6
abundance: .
d_gene: TRBD1
j_gene: TRBJ1-2
CDR3aa: CASSVRQGTHYGYTF
CDR3nt: TGTGCCAGCAGCGTAAGACAGGGAACCCACTATGGCTACACCTTC